What follows describes a single T cell receptor beta chain. Antigen unknown. These data come from a study of Tregs in tolerant kidney transplant recipients. The assay was immunoSEQ multiplex PCR, and TCRdb's table has in-frame clones only and misses some. The repertoire consists of over 55,000 clones, with about 86% occurring once and the leading ten covering less than 5.5%. Thawed PBMCs were FACS-sorted into unstimulated CD4+CD25+CD127- regulatory T cells, CD4+CD25- non-regulatory cells, CD4 and CD8 cells. Overall study results and limits: This study did not directly address biological reproducibility.

Input material: CD4+ T cells from blood. The clonotype originates from a human donor in good health.

This CDR3 reads CASSYGTLNTGELFF. The DNA for the CDR3 is TGTGCCAGCAGTTACGGGACCTTAAACACCGGGGAGCTGTTTTTT. The chain recombines TRBV6-5 with TRBJ2-2; D tentatively fits TRBD1 or TRBD2 (5 bases each). This CDR3 has 15 residues. Germline CDR1 is MNHEY and CDR2 is SVGAGI. V was cut by 2 bases and J by 2 bases, with 9 bases left in between.